Shown below are 27 T cell receptor beta chains from a single sample sequenced in a study of OX40 agonist ivuxolimab in advanced cancers. Only in-frame clones appear in the TCRdb table, and some are missing; sequencing was by immunoSEQ multiplex PCR. Altogether 87,000 or so clones are present, about 85% being singletons, with the ten largest covering 3.5% to 4%. The sample in question was CD4+ or CD8+ T cells sorted from blood, obtained in a trial of the OX40 agonist ivuxolimab. The source of these receptors is an adult with an advanced solid tumor such as melanoma, head and neck, liver or kidney cancer.

The chain carries TRBV4-1 and TRBJ2-7; D is uncertain. The germline CDR1 and CDR2 sequences are MGHRA and YSYEKL. Trimming shortened V by 0 bases and J by 6 bases, and 3 bases separated the two germline ends. CDR3 length equals 11 residues. The CDR3 is CASSQESEQYF. The CDR3 nucleotides are TGCGCCAGCAGCCAAGAAAGCGAGCAGTACTTC.

This clone was recorded once. The chain is built from TRBV7-3 and TRBJ2-2; tentative D call: TRBD1 (5 bases). The CDR3 is 16 residues long. V was pared by 3 bases and J by 3 bases, with 14 bases between. Looked up from germline, CDR1 is SGHTA and CDR2 is FQGTGA. The CDR3 loop reads CASSFWSRADTGELFF. As DNA, the CDR3 is TGTGCCAGCAGCTTTTGGAGCAGGGCGGACACCGGGGAGCTGTTTTTT.

The chain employs TRBV5-1 and TRBJ2-1; D ambiguous. The CDR3 contains 14 residues. Between the trimmed V and J ends, which lost 0 bases and 8 bases, there was a span of 12 bases. From germline, CDR1 is SGHRS and CDR2 YFSETQ. The CDR3 nucleotides read TGCGCCAGCAGCTTGGGAGAGGCACACGATGAGCAGTTCTTC. Its protein is CASSLGEAHDEQFF.

The rearrangement links TRBV28 to TRBJ1-2; 8 nucleotides agree with TRBD1. CDR1 and CDR2 from the germline V gene are MDHEN and SYDVKM. The length of the CDR3 is 13 residues. The trim removed 5 bases at V and 5 bases at J, leaving 4 bases unmatched. CDR3 sequence: CASSTDRGYGYTF. The CDR3 coding sequence is TGTGCCAGCAGTACAGACAGGGGATATGGCTACACCTTC.

This chain uses TRBV19 with TRBJ2-2; 11 bases are a match to TRBD1. Germline V gene sequence: CDR1 LNHDA, CDR2 SQIVND (reference sequence). V was pared by 7 bases and J by 6 bases, with 4 bases of the junction left unmatched. CDR3 length equals 14 residues. Written as DNA, the CDR3 is TGTGCCAGTAAGGGGACAGGGGGGCCCGGGGAGCTGTTTTTT. Its translation is CASKGTGGPGELFF.

This clone has only one observation. The chain employs TRBV7-9 and TRBJ2-5; D gene ambiguous. Germline V lookup: CDR1 SEHNR, CDR2 FQNEAQ (reference sequence). The CDR3 is made up of 16 amino acids. With 2 bases removed from V and 9 bases from J, the gap between germline ends came to 22 bases. In DNA form, the CDR3 reads TGTGCCAGCAGCTTACTCGGAGCAACGGACGAGAGAGCCCAGTACTTC. Translated: CASSLLGATDERAQYF.

Details on this clone: A single base separates this from a much larger clone, so it may be a read error. The chain uses TRBV4-1 and TRBJ1-2; the D gene is possibly TRBD1 (5 bases). The CDR3 is 15 amino acids. Per the germline V gene, CDR1 is MGHRA and CDR2 is YSYEKL. The CDR3 region is CANSHGTGLDYGYTF. CDR3 nucleotide sequence: TGCGCCAACAGCCACGGGACGGGGTTGGACTATGGCTACACCTTC.

The chain uses TRBV5-1 and TRBJ2-2, with D uncertain. This CDR3 is built from 15 residues. Per germline, CDR1 SGHRS and CDR2 YFSETQ. Deletions cut 0 bases from V and 7 bases from J, with 13 bases between. The CDR3 loop reads CASSLEVSGSGELFF. The CDR3 DNA is TGCGCCAGCAGCTTGGAAGTTTCGGGTAGCGGGGAGCTGTTTTTT.

The chain has TRBV7-9 and TRBJ2-5; D gene unclear. V was clipped by 4 bases and J by 1 base, with 7 bases between them. The germline V gene has CDR1 SEHNR and CDR2 FQNEAQ (reference sequence). There are 13 residues in the CDR3. The CDR3, as DNA: TGTGCCAGCAGCTCCTGGGCCCAAGAGACCCAGTACTTC. Residues: CASSSWAQETQYF.

The CDR3 region has the DNA TGTGCCAGCAGTTTGCAGGGTGACTATGGCTACACCTTC. This sequence encodes CASSLQGDYGYTF. The J gene is TRBJ1-2, the V gene TRBV6-6; D may be TRBD1 (5 bases). Germline CDR1 and CDR2: MNHNY and SVGAGI (reference sequence). V dropped 4 bases and J dropped 3 bases, with 9 bases sitting between them. This CDR3 contains 13 residues.

V usage is TRBV27 and J usage is TRBJ1-2; the D is unclear. V was pared by 0 bases and J by 5 bases, with 13 bases between. Germline CDR1 MNHEY, CDR2 SMNVEV (reference sequence). This CDR3 region has 15 residues. This CDR3 is CASSLSSSNLYGYTF. The CDR3 DNA reads as TGTGCCAGCAGTTTATCGAGCAGTAATCTATATGGCTACACCTTC.

This clone was seen only once. The V gene is TRBV7-9, the J gene TRBJ2-3, with D perhaps matching TRBD1 (5 bases). V dropped 4 bases and J dropped 0 bases, with 14 bases sitting between them. CDR1 is SEHNR and CDR2 is FQNEAQ in the germline V gene (reference sequence). This CDR3 is 16 amino acids long. The CDR3 coding sequence is TGTGCCAGCAGCTCCTATGGCAGGGCGAGCACAGATACGCAGTATTTT. Translated, it gives CASSSYGRASTDTQYF.

This clone was seen once. This chain links TRBV11-2 with TRBJ2-1, with D possibly TRBD2 on 5 matching bases. Germline assignment: CDR1 SGHAT and CDR2 FQNNGV. Trimming took off 8 bases at V and 0 bases at J, with 11 bases between the two ends. The CDR3 extends over 14 amino acids. CDR3 sequence: CASGSSSSYNEQFF. DNA for the CDR3: TGTGCCAGCGGTTCTAGCAGCTCCTACAATGAGCAGTTCTTC.

The V and J genes are TRBV19 and TRBJ2-3; D is possibly TRBD2 (6 bases). In germline, CDR1 is LNHDA, CDR2 SQIVND (reference sequence). V was pared by 2 bases and J by 3 bases, with 12 bases between. There are 15 residues in the CDR3. CDR3: CASSIPIGGTDTQYF. CDR3 coding DNA: TGTGCCAGTAGTATACCCATTGGGGGGACAGATACGCAGTATTTT.

This chain uses TRBV6-5 with TRBJ1-2, with D perhaps matching TRBD1 (5 bases). Per germline, CDR1 MNHEY and CDR2 SVGAGI. The CDR3 runs to 14 residues. With 5 bases removed from V and 8 bases from J, the gap between germline ends came to 18 bases. The CDR3 region has the DNA TGTGCCAGCAGTAAGGGACTGGGGTCAGTCGGCTACACCTTC. It codes for CASSKGLGSVGYTF.

The chain couples TRBV7-3 to TRBJ1-1; D is unresolved. CDR1 is SGHTA and CDR2 is FQGTGA in the germline V gene. CDR3 size: 13 residues. V gave up 5 bases and J gave up 5 bases, with 12 bases separating them. CDR3 region: CASSLLDGTEAFF. The CDR3 DNA sequence: TGTGCCAGCAGCCTCCTCGACGGGACTGAAGCTTTCTTT.

In this sample, this clone turned up a few times. The rearrangement links TRBV2 to TRBJ2-7, with 8 bases that match TRBD1. The CDR3 is 13 residues long. The V and J ends lost 6 bases and 6 bases, in that order; junction bases with no gene match: 7. Per the germline V gene, CDR1 is SNHLY and CDR2 is FYNNEI. Written as DNA, the CDR3 is TGTGCCAGCAGCCCAGGACAGGGCGGCGAGCAGTACTTC. Translation: CASSPGQGGEQYF.

V usage is TRBV28 and J usage is TRBJ1-2, with a weak D call TRBD1 (6 bases). Trimming removed 4 bases at V and 5 bases at J, with 23 bases between. Germline lookup yields CDR1 MDHEN and CDR2 SYDVKM. The CDR3 extends over 17 amino acids. CDR3 sequence reads: CASSSQGARVLSYGYTF. Written as DNA, the CDR3 is TGTGCCAGCAGTTCACAGGGCGCCCGGGTTCTTTCGTATGGCTACACCTTC.

This clone was counted only a few times. The gene calls are TRBV5-4 and TRBJ1-4; 8 nucleotides align to TRBD1. The V gene's germline CDR1 is SGHNT and CDR2 YYREEE (reference sequence). V gave up 4 bases and J gave up 5 bases; unmatched junction bases: 4. CDR3 length: 14 residues. The CDR3 coding sequence is TGTGCCAGCAGCAAGGGACAGGAAAATGAAAAACTGTTTTTT. Translated, it gives CASSKGQENEKLFF.

The chain recombines TRBV7-9 with TRBJ2-2; D is possibly TRBD1 (6 bases). Between the trimmed V and J ends, which lost 2 bases and 0 bases, there was a span of 16 bases. Germline loops: CDR1 SEHNR, CDR2 FQNEAQ (reference sequence). The CDR3 is made up of 18 amino acids. CDR3 loop: CASSLSFFGTTNTGELFF. CDR3 nucleotides: TGTGCCAGCAGCTTAAGTTTTTTCGGGACAACGAACACCGGGGAGCTGTTTTTT.

Turning to this clone: Relative to the germline gene, one junction end is altered; a read error may explain this. This sequence joins TRBV7-7 and TRBJ2-1, with 7 bases matching TRBD2. This CDR3 is 13 amino acids long. Germline CDR1 reads SSHAT; CDR2 reads FNYEAQ (reference sequence). This chain's CDR3 is CASSSGLNNEQFF. CDR3 DNA: TGTGCTAGCAGCTCGGGACTAAACAATGAGCAGTTCTTC.

The chain couples TRBV2 to TRBJ2-7; 10 bases are shared with TRBD2. The trim removed 7 bases at V and 6 bases at J, leaving 6 bases unmatched. Germline values: CDR1 SNHLY, CDR2 FYNNEI. CDR3 length: 13 residues. CDR3 residues: CASTQSGRGEQYF. The CDR3 bases are TGTGCCAGCACCCAAAGCGGGAGGGGCGAGCAGTACTTC.

The chain employs TRBV6-5 and TRBJ2-7; a weak D match, TRBD1 (6 bases). This CDR3 region has 15 residues. V shed 6 bases and J shed 2 bases, with 17 bases lying between them. The germline gives CDR1 MNHEY, CDR2 SVGAGI. The CDR3 region is CASRGSGTPTYEQYF. CDR3 in DNA: TGTGCCAGCAGGGGGTCCGGGACACCGACCTACGAGCAGTACTTC.

This chain links TRBV13 with TRBJ2-3; perhaps TRBD1 as D (6 bases). The germline CDR1 and CDR2 sequences are PRHDT and FYEKMQ (reference sequence). The ends were cut back, 5 bases at V and 1 base at J, with 7 bases in the middle. The CDR3 spans 13 residues. DNA of the CDR3: TGTGCCAGCAGCGCAGGGGGCACAGATACGCAGTATTTT. Translating it yields CASSAGGTDTQYF.

This sequence joins TRBV7-2 and TRBJ2-3, with a weak D call TRBD2 (7 bases). The V and J ends lost 6 bases and 4 bases respectively, with 11 bases between them. The CDR3 is 13 amino acids. Germline CDR1 SGHTA, CDR2 FQGNSA. In nucleotides, the CDR3 is TGTGCCAGCAGTCGGGGGGCTTCAGATACGCAGTATTTT. Its protein is CASSRGASDTQYF.

This clone was observed once. The chain has TRBV6-6 and TRBJ1-1; D gene ambiguous. Germline V gene sequence: CDR1 MNHNY, CDR2 SVGAGI (reference sequence). V gave up 6 bases and J gave up 4 bases, with 12 bases separating them. The CDR3 spans 13 residues. CDR3 nucleotides: TGTGCCAGCAGCCATAACACGGGCACTGAAGCTTTCTTT. Its translation: CASSHNTGTEAFF.

V is TRBV4-3 and J is TRBJ2-1; TRBD2 matches at 7 bases. J was trimmed by 1 base and V by 6 bases; bases with no gene match: 3. CDR1 and CDR2 (germline): LGHNA, YSLEER. There are 14 residues in the CDR3. This chain's CDR3 is CASSLGGSYNEQFF. Here the CDR3 DNA reads TGCGCCAGCAGTCTCGGGGGGTCCTACAATGAGCAGTTCTTC.